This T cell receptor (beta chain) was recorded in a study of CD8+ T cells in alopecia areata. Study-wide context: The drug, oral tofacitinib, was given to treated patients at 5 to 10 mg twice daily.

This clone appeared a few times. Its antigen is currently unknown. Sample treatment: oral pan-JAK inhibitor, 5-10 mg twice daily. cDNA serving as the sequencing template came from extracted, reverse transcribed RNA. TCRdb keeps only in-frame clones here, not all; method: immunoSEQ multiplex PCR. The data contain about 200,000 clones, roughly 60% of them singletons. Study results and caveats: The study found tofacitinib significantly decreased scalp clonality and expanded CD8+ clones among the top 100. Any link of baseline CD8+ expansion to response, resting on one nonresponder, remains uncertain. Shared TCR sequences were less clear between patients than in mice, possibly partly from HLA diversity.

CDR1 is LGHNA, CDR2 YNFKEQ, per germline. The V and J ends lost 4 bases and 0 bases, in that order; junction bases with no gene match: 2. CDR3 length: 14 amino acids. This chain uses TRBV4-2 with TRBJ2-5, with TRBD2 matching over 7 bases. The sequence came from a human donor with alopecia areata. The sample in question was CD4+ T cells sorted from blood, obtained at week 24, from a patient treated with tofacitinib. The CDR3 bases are TGTGCCAGCAGCCGTGGGACTAACCAAGAGACCCAGTACTTC. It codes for CASSRGTNQETQYF.